These T cell receptor beta chains were read from a single sample in a study of blood T cell repertoires in COVID-19. The method was immunoSEQ multiplex PCR; TCRdb's version includes in-frame clones alone and lacks a portion of them. The sample has around 140,000 clones, more than 80% seen once; the top ten hold roughly 12%. Sample: peripheral blood. Every receptor here comes from a man aged 18 to 30 with COVID-19, enrolled during active disease. Each CDR3 is given with its conserved first and last residue. Each record gives: clone size, D gene, V gene, J gene, CDR3 DNA, CDR3 protein. A D gene is named only where the DNA matches it firmly. Not all rows give a size; the values are once, few, many and, for expanded clones, a class.

size: NA; D: NA; V: TRBV28; J: TRBJ1-5; DNA: TGTGCCAGCTGGACTCTACGACCCAACAGCAATCAGCCCCAGCATTTT; CDR3: CASWTLRPNSNQPQHF
size: few; D: NA; V: TRBV7-9; J: TRBJ1-1; DNA: TGTGCCAGCAGCGACCCCGGGGGAGAAGCTTTCTTT; CDR3: CASSDPGGEAFF
size: once; D: NA; V: TRBV14; J: TRBJ2-7; DNA: TGTGCCAGCAGCGTGACAGGGTCGGGGGACGAGCAGTACTTC; CDR3: CASSVTGSGDEQYF
size: NA; D: TRBD2; V: TRBV25-1; J: TRBJ2-7; DNA: TGTGCCAGCAGTGAATCTCTAGCGGGAATCAACGAGCAGTACTTC; CDR3: CASSESLAGINEQYF
size: NA; D: NA; V: TRBV6-5; J: TRBJ1-3; DNA: TGTGCCAGCAGTCTCCTCGGGACACCGGGAAACACCATATATTTT; CDR3: CASSLLGTPGNTIYF
size: NA; D: NA; V: TRBV6-5; J: TRBJ1-6; DNA: TGTGCCAGCAGTTACAGGGGGGGCCGTTCACCCCTCCACTTT; CDR3: CASSYRGGRSPLHF
size: NA; D: TRBD2; V: TRBV6-4; J: TRBJ2-1; DNA: TGTGCCAGCAGTGAGTCAACTAGCGGGAGGGTATTCAATGAGCAGTTCTTC; CDR3: CASSESTSGRVFNEQFF
size: NA; D: TRBD2; V: TRBV24-1; J: TRBJ2-3; DNA: TGTGCCACCAGTGCCGGGACTAGCGGGTATACGCAGTATTTT; CDR3: CATSAGTSGYTQYF
size: NA; D: NA; V: TRBV27; J: TRBJ2-6; DNA: TGTGCCAGCAGCCGGCCCGGGGGGCGAATCTCTGGGGCCAACGTCCTGACTTTC; CDR3: CASSRPGGRISGANVLTF
size: NA; D: NA; V: TRBV6-5; J: TRBJ1-3; DNA: TGTGCCAGCAGACCAGCGGGGATCTCTGGAAACACCATATATTTT; CDR3: CASRPAGISGNTIYF
size: few; D: NA; V: TRBV4-1; J: TRBJ2-7; DNA: TGCGCCAGCAGCCAAAGGCAGGGTCGTACCTACGAGCAGTACTTC; CDR3: CASSQRQGRTYEQYF
size: NA; D: TRBD2; V: TRBV5-6; J: TRBJ2-2; DNA: TGTGCCAGCAGCTTCGGTAGGGGAGGGTCCACCGGGGAGCTGTTTTTT; CDR3: CASSFGRGGSTGELFF
size: many; D: NA; V: TRBV9; J: TRBJ1-2; DNA: TGTGCCAGCAGCACGAGCGGGGGAGTTGGCTACACCTTC; CDR3: CASSTSGGVGYTF
size: NA; D: TRBD1; V: TRBV5-1; J: TRBJ1-1; DNA: TGCGCCAGCAGCCCGAGACAGGGGATGACTGAAGCTTTCTTT; CDR3: CASSPRQGMTEAFF
size: NA; D: TRBD1; V: TRBV5-1; J: TRBJ2-1; DNA: TGCGCCAGCAGTCCCCGGGACAGGGCCTACAATGAGCAGTTCTTC; CDR3: CASSPRDRAYNEQFF
size: NA; D: NA; V: TRBV28; J: TRBJ1-4; DNA: TGTGCCAGCAGCGACCCACCGGGAGCAACTAATGAAAAACTGCTTTTT; CDR3: CASSDPPGATNEKLLF
size: NA; D: NA; V: TRBV11-2; J: TRBJ2-7; DNA: TGTGCCAGCAGCCACGGGTACGAGCAGTACTTC; CDR3: CASSHGYEQYF
size: NA; D: TRBD1; V: TRBV18; J: TRBJ2-3; DNA: TGTGCCAGCTCACGCCGGGACAGGGCGACAGATACGCAGTATTTT; CDR3: CASSRRDRATDTQYF
size: NA; D: TRBD2; V: TRBV3-1/TRBV3-2; J: TRBJ2-7; DNA: TGTGCCAGCAGCCGAACCGCAACTAGCGGGATCGTCGAGCAGTACTTC; CDR3: CASSRTATSGIVEQYF
size: NA; D: TRBD2; V: TRBV25-1; J: TRBJ2-2; DNA: TGTGCCAGCTCCCAAGCGGGAACGGCCGGGGAGCTGTTTTTT; CDR3: CASSQAGTAGELFF
size: NA; D: TRBD2; V: TRBV29-1; J: TRBJ2-7; DNA: TGCAGCGTAATATGGACTAGCGGTGACTACGAGCAGTACTTC; CDR3: CSVIWTSGDYEQYF
size: NA; D: NA; V: TRBV7-2; J: TRBJ2-1; DNA: TGTGCCAGCAGCTTAGCTTACTGGGCCAACAATGAGCAGTTCTTC; CDR3: CASSLAYWANNEQFF
size: NA; D: TRBD1; V: TRBV4-3; J: TRBJ2-1; DNA: TGCGCCAGCAGCCTTTCCGGGACAGGCTCCTACAATGAGCAGTTCTTC; CDR3: CASSLSGTGSYNEQFF
size: NA; D: NA; V: TRBV7-2; J: TRBJ2-2; DNA: TGTGCCAGCAGCCCCCGTAAAAGGAGCCCCCGAGATCTCGGGGAGCTGTTTTTT; CDR3: CASSPRKRSPRDLGELFF
size: once; D: TRBD1; V: TRBV15; J: TRBJ2-5; DNA: TGTGCCACCAGCTTCCAGGGGGCTTGGGAGACCCAGTACTTC; CDR3: CATSFQGAWETQYF
size: once; D: NA; V: TRBV7-2; J: TRBJ2-1; DNA: TGTGCCAGCAGCTTAACCTACCGCAATGAGCAGTTCTTC; CDR3: CASSLTYRNEQFF
size: NA; D: NA; V: TRBV6-5; J: TRBJ2-7; DNA: TGTGCCAGCACCCCCTTGATATCGGGGAGCGAGCAGTACTTC; CDR3: CASTPLISGSEQYF
size: NA; D: NA; V: TRBV6-2/TRBV6-3; J: TRBJ2-2; DNA: TGTGCCAGCAGCTTCCAGCTAGCTTTCGGGGAGCTGTTTTTT; CDR3: CASSFQLAFGELFF
size: NA; D: NA; V: TRBV2; J: TRBJ1-2; DNA: TGTGCCAGCAGTGAACGCCGGGGAGACTATGGCTACACCTTC; CDR3: CASSERRGDYGYTF
size: NA; D: TRBD1; V: TRBV4-1; J: TRBJ2-3; DNA: TGCGCCAGCAGCCGATTCGACAGGGCTGGGACAGATACGCAGTATTTT; CDR3: CASSRFDRAGTDTQYF
size: NA; D: TRBD1; V: TRBV7-3; J: TRBJ2-3; DNA: TGTGCCAGCAGCCCCCCCGGGACAGGACACTCGGGCACAGATACGCAGTATTTT; CDR3: CASSPPGTGHSGTDTQYF
size: once; D: TRBD2; V: TRBV11-2; J: TRBJ2-5; DNA: TGTGCCAGCAGTTCGGGCGTACTAGCGGCTTTGGAGACCCAGTACTTC; CDR3: CASSSGVLAALETQYF
size: NA; D: TRBD1; V: TRBV11-2; J: TRBJ2-3; DNA: TGTGCCAGCAGCTTAGGGGACAGTCTTGTAGATACGCAGTATTTT; CDR3: CASSLGDSLVDTQYF
size: NA; D: TRBD2; V: TRBV7-2; J: TRBJ2-7; DNA: TGTGCCAGCAGCTTAGACCTAGCGGGTCCATACGAGCAGTACTTC; CDR3: CASSLDLAGPYEQYF
size: NA; D: NA; V: TRBV24-1; J: TRBJ2-5; DNA: TGTGCCACCAGTGATTTCCGGACAGGGACTATACAAGAGACCCAGTACTTC; CDR3: CATSDFRTGTIQETQYF
size: NA; D: NA; V: TRBV2; J: TRBJ2-3; DNA: TGTGCCAGCAAGGTCAGGGGAGCGGACACAGATACGCAGTATTTT; CDR3: CASKVRGADTDTQYF
size: NA; D: TRBD2; V: TRBV19; J: TRBJ2-7; DNA: TGTGCCAGTAGTAGCGGGAGGGACGAGCAGTACTTC; CDR3: CASSSGRDEQYF
size: NA; D: TRBD1; V: TRBV2; J: TRBJ1-4; DNA: TGTGCCAGCAGACGAGAGAGGGGGCAGGAAAAACTGCTTTTT; CDR3: CASRRERGQEKLLF
size: NA; D: TRBD2; V: TRBV6-5; J: TRBJ2-1; DNA: TGTGCCAGCAGTTATCAGAGCGGGGGGTTCAATGAGCAGTTCTTC; CDR3: CASSYQSGGFNEQFF
size: NA; D: NA; V: TRBV12-3/TRBV12-4; J: TRBJ1-5; DNA: TGTGCCAGCAGTTTTTCTCCTCAGCCCCAGCATTTT; CDR3: CASSFSPQPQHF
size: NA; D: NA; V: TRBV25-1; J: TRBJ1-5; DNA: TGTGCCAGCAGTGAATATCGGACAGAGAAATATAGCAATCAGCCCCAGCATTTT; CDR3: CASSEYRTEKYSNQPQHF
size: NA; D: NA; V: TRBV27; J: TRBJ2-2; DNA: NA; CDR3: CASSTSTPTTGELFF
size: NA; D: TRBD1; V: TRBV18; J: TRBJ2-5; DNA: TGTGCCAGCTCACCCAGACAGGGGGTAGGTGAGACCCAGTACTTC; CDR3: CASSPRQGVGETQYF
size: NA; D: NA; V: TRBV19; J: TRBJ1-5; DNA: TGTGCCAGTACCCACGGGGGGTCCAATCAGCCCCAGCATTTT; CDR3: CASTHGGSNQPQHF
size: NA; D: TRBD1; V: TRBV5-1; J: TRBJ2-7; DNA: TGCGCCAGCAGCTTGGACCAGGACAGGTCGTACGAGCAGTACTTC; CDR3: CASSLDQDRSYEQYF
size: NA; D: TRBD2; V: TRBV5-4; J: TRBJ2-1; DNA: TGTGCCAGCAGCTCTCCTAGCGGGAGCTATGAGCAGTTCTTC; CDR3: CASSSPSGSYEQFF
size: NA; D: NA; V: TRBV5-8; J: TRBJ2-1; DNA: TGTGCCAGCAGCTTGGGCAGGTTCGACAATGAGCAGTTCTTC; CDR3: CASSLGRFDNEQFF
size: NA; D: NA; V: TRBV18; J: TRBJ2-7; DNA: TGTGCCAGCTCACCACTTGGGGGTGGAGGGGACGAGCAGTACTTC; CDR3: CASSPLGGGGDEQYF
size: NA; D: NA; V: TRBV4-1; J: TRBJ2-3; DNA: TGCGCCAGCAGCCCGGTAGCCTCAGATACGCAGTATTTT; CDR3: CASSPVASDTQYF
size: NA; D: TRBD1; V: TRBV6-5; J: TRBJ2-1; DNA: TGTGCCAGCAACAAGGACAGGGTCTCCTACAATGAGCAGTTCTTC; CDR3: CASNKDRVSYNEQFF